These 21 T cell receptor beta chains came from one sample sequenced in a study of T cell clones after liver transplantation. The data were produced by immunoSEQ multiplex PCR, yet TCRdb's version contains in-frame clones alone and is incomplete. The sample lists around 20,000 clones; approximately 88% were seen once. Sample: CD8+ T cells from blood, taken before liver transplant. These receptors were taken from a human donor who received a liver transplant.

The rearrangement links TRBV27 to TRBJ2-7; D gene ambiguous. The germline V gene encodes CDR1 MNHEY and CDR2 SMNVEV (reference sequence). This CDR3 region has 14 residues. V was shortened by 4 bases and J by 0 bases, with 10 bases between the two germline ends. CDR3 loop: CASSYSALSYEQYF. The CDR3 nucleotides read TGTGCCAGCAGTTACAGCGCCCTCTCCTACGAGCAGTACTTC.

This chain's CDR3 is CASSLATGEGEQFF. In DNA form, the CDR3 reads TGTGCCAGCAGCTTAGCGACGGGAGAGGGTGAGCAGTTCTTC. V and J are TRBV7-9 and TRBJ2-1; a possible D gene is TRBD2 (6 bases). The CDR3 has 14 amino acids. Germline CDR1 and CDR2: SEHNR and FQNEAQ (reference sequence). Trimming cost V 0 bases and J 9 bases, with 12 bases left between them.

The rearrangement links TRBV15 to TRBJ2-1, with 8 bases fitting TRBD2. Germline trimming cut 5 bases from V and 5 bases from J; bases unmatched to any gene: 8. This CDR3 is built from 15 residues. The germline gives CDR1 LNHNV, CDR2 YYDKDF (reference sequence). CDR3 protein: CATSVVAGLHNEQFF. The CDR3 coding sequence is TGTGCCACCAGCGTGGTAGCGGGACTACACAATGAGCAGTTCTTC.

V usage is TRBV6-5 and J usage is TRBJ1-1; the D is unclear. Germline CDR1 is MNHEY and CDR2 is SVGAGI. Trimming left V 6 bases short and J 3 bases short, with 17 bases between. This CDR3 comprises 15 residues. The CDR3 loop is CASRAQVLRDTEAFF. CDR3 nucleotides: TGTGCCAGCAGGGCGCAGGTTCTAAGGGACACTGAAGCTTTCTTT.

This clone was found once. The J gene is TRBJ1-2, the V gene TRBV7-6, with a weak D call TRBD1 (5 bases). The CDR3 has 14 amino acids. Deletions cut 0 bases from V and 2 bases from J, with 7 bases between. CDR1 is SGHVS and CDR2 is FNYEAQ in the germline V gene. The CDR3 sequence: CASSLAPGNYGYTF. CDR3 nucleotides: TGTGCCAGCAGCTTAGCGCCAGGGAACTATGGCTACACCTTC.

The V gene is TRBV9, the J gene TRBJ2-3; the D gene is possibly TRBD2 (5 bases). The CDR3 consists of 16 residues. The V gene lost 0 bases and the J gene lost 1 base, with 12 bases spanning the gap. The V gene's germline CDR1 is SGDLS and CDR2 YYNGEE. The CDR3 region is CASSVVQTTGTDTQYF. DNA for the CDR3: TGTGCCAGCAGCGTAGTTCAGACTACTGGCACAGATACGCAGTATTTT. The variable domain in full, with the rest retrieved from reference TRBV9 and TRBJ2-3, is DSGVTQTPKHLITATGQRVTLRCSPRSGDLSVYWYQQSLDQGLQFLIQYYNGEERAKGNILERFSAQQFPDLHSELNLSSLELGDSALYFCASSVVQTTGTDTQYFGPGTRLTVL.

This chain connects TRBV13 to TRBJ1-2, with 7 positions matching TRBD1. The junction had 9 bases not matched to a gene; V was cut back by 6 bases and J by 5 bases. The CDR3 covers 14 residues. Germline V gene data show CDR1 as PRHDT and CDR2 as FYEKMQ (reference sequence). The CDR3: CASRLQGGEYGYTF. In DNA form, the CDR3 reads TGTGCCAGCAGGCTCCAAGGGGGCGAATATGGCTACACCTTC.

The chain is built from TRBV7-9 and TRBJ2-7; D remains unclear. The germline V gene encodes CDR1 SEHNR and CDR2 FQNEAQ (reference sequence). CDR3 length: 11 residues. Trimming removed 10 bases from V and 4 bases from J, with 11 bases in between. CDR3 in amino acids: CATGWGYEQYF. CDR3 nucleotide sequence: TGTGCCACCGGGTGGGGATACGAGCAGTACTTC.

The V and J genes are TRBV27 and TRBJ2-4; D tentatively fits TRBD1 or TRBD2 (5 bases each). The CDR3 length is 14 residues. The germline V and J ends were trimmed by 0 bases and 9 bases, with 12 bases remaining between them. Per germline, CDR1 MNHEY and CDR2 SMNVEV (reference sequence). The CDR3 is CASSLSGTVGIQYF. The CDR3 DNA sequence: TGTGCCAGCAGTTTATCCGGGACCGTTGGCATTCAGTACTTC.

V usage is TRBV6-4 and J usage is TRBJ2-3, with D unresolved. V lost 1 base to trimming and J lost 2 bases, with 13 bases between them. The CDR3 contains 16 residues. Germline assignment: CDR1 MRHNA and CDR2 SNTAGT. This CDR3 reads CASSDYYTDLTDTQYF. CDR3 sequence (DNA): TGTGCCAGCAGTGACTATTACACAGATCTCACAGATACGCAGTATTTT.

The chain uses TRBV7-6 and TRBJ1-1; D is perhaps TRBD1 (5 bases). Trimming removed 3 bases from V and 1 base from J, with 12 bases in between. The CDR3 consists of 15 residues. CDR1 and CDR2 from the germline V gene are SGHVS and FNYEAQ. CDR3 nucleotides: TGTGCCAGCAGCTTCAGCTCAGGACAGAACACTGAAGCTTTCTTT. Protein product: CASSFSSGQNTEAFF.

CDR3 coding DNA: TGTGCCAGCAGCTTTAACGACAGGTCGAACACTGAAGCTTTCTTT. As protein: CASSFNDRSNTEAFF. This sequence joins TRBV7-6 and TRBJ1-1, with a possible D match to TRBD1 (6 bases). Germline values: CDR1 SGHVS, CDR2 FNYEAQ. V lost 3 bases and J 1 base, leaving 12 bases between the germline ends. This CDR3 region has 15 residues.

The J gene is TRBJ2-7, the V gene TRBV4-1; 11 bases fit TRBD2. V was clipped by 2 bases and J by 0 bases; unmatched bases: 3. The CDR3 contains 16 residues. Germline V gene sequence: CDR1 MGHRA, CDR2 YSYEKL. Here the CDR3 reads CASSQFLAGGSYEQYF. In nucleotides, the CDR3 is TGCGCCAGCAGCCAATTCCTAGCGGGGGGCTCCTACGAGCAGTACTTC.

The count of this clone is one. The gene calls are TRBV5-5 and TRBJ1-5; a weak D match, TRBD1 (5 bases). Germline lookup yields CDR1 SGHKS and CDR2 YYEKEE (reference sequence). Trimming removed 0 bases from V and 4 bases from J, with 11 bases in between. This CDR3 spans 15 amino acids. Here the CDR3 reads CASSLERDFNQPQHF. CDR3 sequence (DNA): TGTGCCAGCAGCTTGGAACGGGACTTTAATCAGCCCCAGCATTTT.

The chain joins TRBV27 to TRBJ1-5; the D is unclear. The CDR3 extends over 13 amino acids. In germline, CDR1 is MNHEY, CDR2 SMNVEV (reference sequence). Trimming pared 0 bases from V and 3 bases from J, leaving 3 bases between. For the CDR3, the DNA is TGTGCCAGCAGTTTATCTTTCAATCAGCCCCAGCATTTT. This codes for CASSLSFNQPQHF.

This sequence joins TRBV29-1 and TRBJ2-1; D is perhaps TRBD2 (5 bases). The CDR3 covers 12 residues. Per the germline V gene, CDR1 is SQVTM and CDR2 is ANQGSEA. V gave up 4 bases and J gave up 6 bases, with 10 bases separating them. The CDR3 sequence: CSVVGLFNEQFF. DNA of the CDR3: TGCAGCGTTGTCGGACTCTTCAATGAGCAGTTCTTC.

This rearrangement joins TRBV6-6 to TRBJ1-2; no reliable D call. The germline V gene encodes CDR1 MNHNY and CDR2 SVGAGI (reference sequence). There are 13 residues in the CDR3. Trimming removed 0 bases at V and 3 bases at J, with 5 bases between. The CDR3 nucleotides read TGTGCCAGCAGTTACTCGGCAGACTATGGCTACACCTTC. Encoded protein: CASSYSADYGYTF.

The chain couples TRBV19 to TRBJ1-5; D call uncertain. The germline V and J ends were trimmed by 3 bases and 0 bases, with 9 bases remaining between them. The V gene's germline CDR1 is LNHDA and CDR2 SQIVND (reference sequence). CDR3 length: 15 amino acids. The CDR3 nucleotides read TGTGCCAGTAGTATCGGACGGTATAGCAATCAGCCCCAGCATTTT. It is translated as CASSIGRYSNQPQHF.

The rearrangement links TRBV28 to TRBJ1-4; a possible D gene is TRBD1 (6 bases). This CDR3 contains 16 residues. The germline gives CDR1 MDHEN, CDR2 SYDVKM. The germline V and J ends were trimmed by 8 bases and 8 bases, with 24 bases remaining between them. CDR3 in DNA: TGTGCCAGCTTTAGGAGTTACGGCAGGGGAGGAGAAAAACTGTTTTTT. Protein sequence: CASFRSYGRGGEKLFF.

The V call is TRBV27, the J call TRBJ2-7; 8 nucleotides line up with TRBD1. Germline V gene lookup returns CDR1 MNHEY and CDR2 SMNVEV (reference sequence). This CDR3 region has 14 residues. The trim removed 6 bases at V and 2 bases at J, leaving 6 bases unmatched. The CDR3 here is CASSLTQGAYEQYF. The CDR3 region has the DNA TGTGCCAGCAGCCTTACACAGGGGGCCTACGAGCAGTACTTC.

The V gene is TRBV28, the J gene TRBJ2-7, with D uncertain. V was cut by 2 bases and J by 4 bases, with 6 bases left in between. CDR1 is MDHEN and CDR2 is SYDVKM in the germline V gene. The CDR3 extends over 12 amino acids. This chain's CDR3 is CASSLEVYEQYF. CDR3 nucleotides: TGTGCCAGCAGTTTAGAGGTTTACGAGCAGTACTTC.